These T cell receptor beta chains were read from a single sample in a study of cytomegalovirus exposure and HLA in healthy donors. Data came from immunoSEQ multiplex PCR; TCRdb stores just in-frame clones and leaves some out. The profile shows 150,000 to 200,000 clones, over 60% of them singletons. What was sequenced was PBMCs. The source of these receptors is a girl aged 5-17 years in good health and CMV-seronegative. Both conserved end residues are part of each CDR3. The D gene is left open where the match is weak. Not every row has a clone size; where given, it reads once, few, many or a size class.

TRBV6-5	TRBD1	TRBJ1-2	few	TGTGCCAGCAGTTCCGTACAGGGGGCTGGCTATGGCTACACCTTC	CASSSVQGAGYGYTF
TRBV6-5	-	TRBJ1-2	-	TGTGCCTCAGCAGACGGGACTCACGGCTACACCTTC	CASADGTHGYTF
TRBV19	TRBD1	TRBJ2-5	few	TGTGCCAGTAGTATCGGACAGGGGGAGACCCAGTACTTC	CASSIGQGETQYF
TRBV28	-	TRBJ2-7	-	TGTGCCAGCGCTAGGTTAGGCTACGAGCAGTACTTC	CASARLGYEQYF
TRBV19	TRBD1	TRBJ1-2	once	TGTGCCAGCTCCCGGGACAGTTATGGCTACACCTTC	CASSRDSYGYTF
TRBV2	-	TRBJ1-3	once	TGTGCCAGCAGTGCCTCGTCGGGTGGAAACACCATATATTTT	CASSASSGGNTIYF
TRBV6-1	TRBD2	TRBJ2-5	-	TGTGCCAGCAGTGAGACTAGCGGGGGTCTGCCCGAGGAGACCCAGTACTTC	CASSETSGGLPEETQYF
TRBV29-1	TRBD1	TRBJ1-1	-	TGCAGCGCCCGGGGACAGTTGAACACTGAAGCTTTCTTT	CSARGQLNTEAFF
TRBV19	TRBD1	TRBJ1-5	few	TGTGCCAGTAGTACTGGCGGACAGGGATTTAGCAATCAGCCCCAGCATTTT	CASSTGGQGFSNQPQHF
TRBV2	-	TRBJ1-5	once	TGTGCCAGCAGTGTCCCGGGTCCCCAGCATTTT	CASSVPGPQHF
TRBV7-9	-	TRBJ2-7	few	TGTGCCAGCAGCTTAGACAGCTCCTACGAGCAGTACTTC	CASSLDSSYEQYF
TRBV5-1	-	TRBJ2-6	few	TGCGCCAGCAGCGACGGGACAAATGGGGCCAACGTCCTGACTTTC	CASSDGTNGANVLTF
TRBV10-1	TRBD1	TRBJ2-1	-	TGCGCCAGCAGTGATAAAGACAGGGTATCCTACAATGAGCAGTTCTTC	CASSDKDRVSYNEQFF
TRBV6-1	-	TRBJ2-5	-	TGTGCCAGCAGTGAAGGAAAGCGGGAGACCCAGTACTTC	CASSEGKRETQYF
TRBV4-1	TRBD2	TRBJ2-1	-	TGCGCCAGCAGCCGACAACTAGCGGGGCCTTACAATGAGCAGTTCTTC	CASSRQLAGPYNEQFF
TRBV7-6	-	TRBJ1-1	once	TGTGCCAGCAGCCGGAGCGGGGGTTACACTGAAGCTTTCTTT	CASSRSGGYTEAFF
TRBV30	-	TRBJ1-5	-	TGTGCCTGGAGCGGAGGAGGGGGCAATCAGCCCCAGCATTTT	CAWSGGGGNQPQHF
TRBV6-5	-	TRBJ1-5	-	TGTGCCAGCAGGACAGGAAATCAGCCCCAGCATTTT	CASRTGNQPQHF
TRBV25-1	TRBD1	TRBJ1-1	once	TGTGCCAGCAGCCCAGGGACAGGGGGCACTGAAGCTTTCTTT	CASSPGTGGTEAFF
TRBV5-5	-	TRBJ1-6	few	TGTGCCAGCAGCTTGGTGCCGCAGTATAATTCACCCCTCCACTTT	CASSLVPQYNSPLHF
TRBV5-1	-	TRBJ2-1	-	TGCGCCAGCAGCTCTGGGACACCCCAGGGCAATGAGCAGTTCTTC	CASSSGTPQGNEQFF
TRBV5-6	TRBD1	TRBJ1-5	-	TGTGCCAGCAGCCAAAATCCGGGACAGGGGGCTGGCAATCAGCCCCAGCATTTT	CASSQNPGQGAGNQPQHF